This T cell receptor beta chain was sequenced in a study of T cell responses to AZD1222 COVID-19 vaccine (dated by TCRdb to the early 2020s). Study-wide context: Because spike-specific TCR depth and breadth did not differ between the two schedules, AZD1222 recipients who got a second dose at roughly 4 weeks were pooled with those who got a second dose at roughly 12 weeks. Trial participants were enrolled into age subgroups of 18-55, 56-69 and 70-plus years, which contained around 140, 26 and 57 TCR-sequenced participants, respectively. TCR sequencing was performed for 230 to 250 trial participants, of whom around 200 were given two doses of AZD1222 and some 25 were given two doses of MenACWY control vaccine.

The time point label, as the study defines it: baseline before first vaccination. Vaccinee samples came from UK trials COV001 and COV002, including a single-blind randomized controlled phase 2/3 trial of AZD1222 (ChAdOx1 nCoV-19) in healthy adults. For TCRbeta chain sequencing, PBMC samples from trial participants were taken at day 0 and at day 28 after the second dose. With respect to this clone: The antigen it binds to is not known. Per-base qualities were not stored, and no clone one base away is much larger.

Summary of the overall study and its limitations: Vaccine-associated CD4 TCRs spanned the whole spike protein, with dominant responses in regions 160-218 and 743-854. Conclusions about previously exposed vaccinees were limited because only a handful of AZD1222 recipients were SARS-CoV-2 seropositive at baseline. Reportedly, almost half of the unique spike-specific TCRs recognized epitopes lying outside the regions that are mutated in the B.1.351 and B.1.1.7 variants. Because no day 14 peak-response samples were available, repertoires were characterized only after the peak T cell response. Spike-specific TCR breadth and depth rose significantly after two AZD1222 doses compared with day 0 and with MenACWY recipients. Participants were mostly white British, with more females than males. The authors suggested clonal diversity may have been underestimated. The 56-69-year group was small, and its depth increase did not reach significance, likely because of low power.

CDR1 and CDR2 were assigned from the germline V gene as SGHAT and FQNNGV. The CDR3 runs 16 residues from the cysteine to the phenylalanine. Here the CDR3 DNA is all that survives: 48 bases in frame from base 1. V is clipped by 3 bases and J by 6 bases, and the sequence between their germline boundaries is 20 bases long. The CDR3 regions of human TCRbeta chains were analyzed by immunosequencing. The published analysis was carried out like this. TCRs in the repertoires were matched against a reference library of SARS-CoV-2-specific TCRs that had been generated with the MIRA antigen-specificity platform. Breadth was defined as the fraction of unique TCRs that were SARS-CoV-2-associated. Depth was defined as the fraction of total T cells that were SARS-CoV-2-associated. Using the MIRA data, each spike-specific TCR was mapped to the spike region that the TCR reacts to and placed in a CD4 or CD8 class. Log10-transformed breadth and depth values were compared by one-way ANOVA with Sidak's multiple comparisons tests. TCRdb carries this immuneACCESS record with in-frame sequences only. Its versions omit some clonotypes, under half of them owing to an unresolved V gene in the studies checked, with the rest unexplained. For V, J and clone size, that table is used; D and trimming come from the DNA. The sample records about 55,000 clones, over 80% of which are singletons. Roughly 15% of the sample belongs to the ten largest clones.

Source: peripheral blood, taken on day 0 of AZD1222 vaccination. This TCR derives from an adult in good health. The V and J genes are TRBV11-2 and TRBJ2-5, with the identity of the D gene unclear. The sequenced DNA: TGTGCCAGCAGCTTGACTCAATACCAGGAGTTTCAGACCCAGTACTTC. It specifies CASSLTQYQEFQTQYF.